Listed below are T cell receptor beta chains from one sample, sequenced in a study of T-cell reconstitution after alpha-beta-depleted transplantation in children. Via MiXCR, TCRdb re-called the PCR reads, giving one row per CDR3 protein. The repertoire holds approximately 1,000,000 distinct CDR3 sequences, about 31% seen once, with 28% in the top ten. The sample consisted of PBMCs, mostly from graft donor cells, taken 360 days after TCRalphabeta/CD19-depleted stem cell transplant. These receptors were collected from a boy less than two years old who had a stem cell transplant for SCID, so the T cells may come from the graft donor. Both conserved end residues are part of each CDR3. The D gene is left open where the match is weak. Clone size is given for some rows only: seen once, a few or many times, or a class if the clone is expanded.

CASSFKSGTNTGELFF	TGTGCCAGCAGTTTTAAGTCCGGAACGAACACCGGGGAGCTGTTTTTT	TRBV12-3/TRBV12-4	.	.	TRBJ2-2
CASSPPGQGADTQYF	TGTGCCAGCAGTCCTCCGGGACAGGGGGCAGATACGCAGTATTTT	TRBV6-1	TRBD1	many	TRBJ2-3
CASRQGGSPLHF	TGTGCCAGCCGACAGGGAGGTTCACCCCTCCACTTT	TRBV6-5	TRBD1	.	TRBJ1-6
CASSQDGGALDTQYF	TGCGCCAGCAGCCAAGATGGGGGGGCCCTGGATACGCAGTATTTT	TRBV4-3	.	.	TRBJ2-3
CSVDGPRETQYF	TGCAGCGTTGACGGGCCTCGGGAGACCCAGTACTTC	TRBV29-1	.	few	TRBJ2-5
CASSIRGTPTYEQYF	TGTGCCAGTAGTATACGGGGGACCCCTACCTACGAGCAGTACTTC	TRBV19	.	.	TRBJ2-7
CASSLGTGGFQETQYF	TGTGCCAGCAGCTTAGGGACAGGGGGATTCCAAGAGACCCAGTACTTC	TRBV7-9	TRBD1	.	TRBJ2-5
CSVEDLEHGRRGGRLSSYNEQFF	TGCAGCGTTGAAGATCTTGAGCACGGACGACGCGGGGGGCGACTGAGCTCCTACAATGAGCAGTTCTTC	TRBV29-1	TRBD2	.	TRBJ2-1
CASSTEEARSGNTIYF	TGTGCCAGCAGCACCGAGGAGGCACGCTCTGGAAACACCATATATTTT	TRBV4-2	.	.	TRBJ1-3
CSALLAGGLYEQYF	TGCAGTGCTCTACTAGCGGGGGGCCTCTACGAGCAGTACTTC	TRBV20-1	TRBD2	.	TRBJ2-7
CASSLIQVYGYTF	TGTGCCAGCAGCTTAATACAGGTCTATGGCTACACCTTC	TRBV7-2	.	.	TRBJ1-2
CAISDLAGGQETQYF	TGTGCCATCAGTGACCTAGCGGGGGGCCAAGAGACCCAGTACTTC	TRBV10-3	TRBD2	few	TRBJ2-5
CASSQEAGYYGYTF	TGTGCCAGCAGCCAAGAGGCAGGGTACTATGGCTACACCTTC	TRBV4-2	.	.	TRBJ1-2
CASSHQKSLAGLTYEQYF	TGTGCCAGCAGCCACCAGAAATCCCTAGCGGGGTTAACCTACGAGCAGTACTTC	TRBV4-2	TRBD2	few	TRBJ2-7
CASSLGGLTQYF	TGTGCCAGCAGCTTAGGGGGACTAACCCAGTACTTC	TRBV7-9	TRBD2	few	TRBJ2-5
CASSRQATRTGELFF	TGTGCCAGCAGTCGACAGGCCACGAGGACCGGGGAGCTGTTTTTT	TRBV6-2/TRBV6-3	.	.	TRBJ2-2